This TCR beta chain was sequenced in a study of shared clonotypes between healthy human individuals. V was cut by 0 bases and J by 1 base, with 6 bases left in between. The CDR3 runs to 14 residues. Germline-derived CDR1 and CDR2 are LGHNA and YSLEER. CD45RO-negative, CCR7-positively selected cells formed the naive CD8 fraction, excluding terminally differentiated effector memory CD45RA+ cells. TCRdb keeps only in-frame clones here, not all; method: immunoSEQ multiplex PCR. In the table there are approximately 720,000 clones, 92% of which are singletons. Sequenced input: naive CD8+ T cells sorted from blood. This receptor was obtained from a man aged 25-45 years in good health. The genes are TRBV4-3 and TRBJ1-1, with D perhaps matching TRBD1 (6 bases). CDR3 nucleotides: TGCGCCAGCAGCCAAGACAGGGGGAACACTGAAGCTTTCTTT. The encoded protein is CASSQDRGNTEAFF.